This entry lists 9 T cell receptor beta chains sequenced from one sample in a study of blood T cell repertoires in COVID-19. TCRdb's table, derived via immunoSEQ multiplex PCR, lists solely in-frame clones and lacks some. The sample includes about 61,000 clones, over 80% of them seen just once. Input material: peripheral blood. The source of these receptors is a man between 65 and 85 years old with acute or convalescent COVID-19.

This CDR3 reads CSASLPGSYNEQFF. For the CDR3, the DNA is TGCAGTGCTAGTTTGCCAGGGTCCTACAATGAGCAGTTCTTC. V is TRBV20-1 and J is TRBJ2-1, with D perhaps matching TRBD1 (5 bases). Germline V gene data show CDR1 as DFQATT and CDR2 as SNEGSKA (reference sequence). The CDR3 is 14 amino acids. V lost 3 bases and J 1 base, leaving 10 bases between the germline ends.

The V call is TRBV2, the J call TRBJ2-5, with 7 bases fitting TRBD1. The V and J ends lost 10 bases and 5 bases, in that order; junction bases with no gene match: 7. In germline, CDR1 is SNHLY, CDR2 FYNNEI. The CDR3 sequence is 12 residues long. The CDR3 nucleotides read TGTGCCACCCGGACAGGCACGGAGACCCAGTACTTC. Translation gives CATRTGTETQYF.

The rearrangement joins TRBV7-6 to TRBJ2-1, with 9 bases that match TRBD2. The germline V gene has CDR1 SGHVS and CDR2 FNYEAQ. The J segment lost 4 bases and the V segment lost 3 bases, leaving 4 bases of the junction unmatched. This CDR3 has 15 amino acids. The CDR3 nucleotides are TGTGCCAGCAGCTTCGGCGGGGGGGCTTACAATGAGCAGTTCTTC. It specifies CASSFGGGAYNEQFF.

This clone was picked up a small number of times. The CDR3 protein is CASSDMDRLRSGYTF. The CDR3 nucleotides read TGTGCCAGCAGTGATATGGATAGGTTGAGGAGTGGCTACACCTTC. The chain employs TRBV2 and TRBJ1-2; D not certain. Trimming took 3 bases from V and 7 from J, leaving 18 bases between them. The CDR3 sequence is 15 residues long. Germline loops: CDR1 SNHLY, CDR2 FYNNEI.

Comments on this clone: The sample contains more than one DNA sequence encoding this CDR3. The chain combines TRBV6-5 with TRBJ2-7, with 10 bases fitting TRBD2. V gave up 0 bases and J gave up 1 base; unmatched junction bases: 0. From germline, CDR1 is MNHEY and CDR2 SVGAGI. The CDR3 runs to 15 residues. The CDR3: CASSYSSGGSYEQYF. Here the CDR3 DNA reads TGTGCCAGCAGTTACTCTAGCGGGGGGTCCTACGAGCAGTACTTC.

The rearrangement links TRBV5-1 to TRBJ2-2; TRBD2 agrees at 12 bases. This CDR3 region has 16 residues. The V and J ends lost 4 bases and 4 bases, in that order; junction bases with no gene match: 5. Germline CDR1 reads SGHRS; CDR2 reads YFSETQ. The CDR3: CASSPGLAGATGELFF. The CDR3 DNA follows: TGCGCCAGCAGCCCGGGACTAGCGGGCGCCACCGGGGAGCTGTTTTTT.

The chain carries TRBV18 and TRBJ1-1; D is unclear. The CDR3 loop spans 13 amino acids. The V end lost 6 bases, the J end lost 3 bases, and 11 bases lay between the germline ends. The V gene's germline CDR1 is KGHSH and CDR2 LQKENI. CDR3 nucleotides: TGTGCCAGCTCCTCCGGTCCGCACACTGAAGCTTTCTTT. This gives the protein CASSSGPHTEAFF.

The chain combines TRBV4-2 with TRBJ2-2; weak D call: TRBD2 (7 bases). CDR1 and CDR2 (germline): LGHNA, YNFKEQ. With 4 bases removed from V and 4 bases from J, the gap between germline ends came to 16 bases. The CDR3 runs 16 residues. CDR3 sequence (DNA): TGTGCCAGCAGCCCCGAGGGCGGGGGCCCCACCGGGGAGCTGTTTTTT. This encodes CASSPEGGGPTGELFF.

In nucleotides, the CDR3 is TGTGCCAGCAGTTCTACCGGGACAGGAGATAATTCACCCCTCCACTTT. This encodes CASSSTGTGDNSPLHF. The rearrangement uses TRBV28 and TRBJ1-6, with TRBD1 identical over 8 bases. CDR3 length equals 16 residues. The J segment lost 5 bases and the V segment lost 4 bases, leaving 7 bases of the junction unmatched. Germline CDR1 and CDR2: MDHEN and SYDVKM. The complete variable domain, with remaining parts taken from reference TRBV28 and TRBJ1-6, reads DVKVTQSSRYLVKRTGEKVFLECVQDMDHENMFWYRQDPGLGLRLIYFSYDVKMKEKGDIPEGYSVSREKKERFSLILESASTNQTSMYLCASSSTGTGDNSPLHFGNGTRLTVT.